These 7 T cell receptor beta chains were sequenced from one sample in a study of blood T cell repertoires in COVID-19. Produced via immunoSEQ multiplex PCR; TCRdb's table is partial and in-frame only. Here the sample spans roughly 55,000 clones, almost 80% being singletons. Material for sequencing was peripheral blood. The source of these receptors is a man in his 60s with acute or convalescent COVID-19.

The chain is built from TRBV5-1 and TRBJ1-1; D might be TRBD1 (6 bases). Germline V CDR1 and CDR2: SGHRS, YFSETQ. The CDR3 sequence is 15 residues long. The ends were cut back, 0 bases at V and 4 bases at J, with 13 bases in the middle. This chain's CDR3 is CASSLVPGASTEAFF. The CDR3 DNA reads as TGCGCCAGCAGCTTGGTACCAGGGGCCTCCACTGAAGCTTTCTTT.

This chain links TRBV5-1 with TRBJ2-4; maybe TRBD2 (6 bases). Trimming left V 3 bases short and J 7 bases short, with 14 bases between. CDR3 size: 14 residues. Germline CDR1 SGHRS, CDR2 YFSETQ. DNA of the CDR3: TGCGCCAGCAGCTCCCTCCGGGACTCCAACATTCAGTACTTC. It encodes CASSSLRDSNIQYF.

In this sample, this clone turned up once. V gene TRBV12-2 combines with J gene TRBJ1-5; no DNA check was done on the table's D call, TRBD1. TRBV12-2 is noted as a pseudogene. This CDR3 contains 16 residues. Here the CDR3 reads CASRLRDRADNQPQHF. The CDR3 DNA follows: TGTGCAAGTCGCTTAAGGGACAGGGCGGACAATCAGCCCCAGCATTTT.

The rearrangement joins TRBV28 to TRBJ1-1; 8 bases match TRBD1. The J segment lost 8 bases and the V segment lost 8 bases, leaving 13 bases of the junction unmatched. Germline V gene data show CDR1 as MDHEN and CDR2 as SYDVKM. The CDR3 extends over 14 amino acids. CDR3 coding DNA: TGTGCCAGCGGAGCCGGACAGGGAAGAATGGAAGCTTTCTTT. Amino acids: CASGAGQGRMEAFF.

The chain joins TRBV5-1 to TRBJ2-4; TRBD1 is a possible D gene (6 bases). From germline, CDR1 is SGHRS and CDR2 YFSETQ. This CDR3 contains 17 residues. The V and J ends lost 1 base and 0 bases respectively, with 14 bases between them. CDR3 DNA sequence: TGCGCCAGCAGCTTGACTGGACAGAACTTAGCCAAAAACATTCAGTACTTC. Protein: CASSLTGQNLAKNIQYF.

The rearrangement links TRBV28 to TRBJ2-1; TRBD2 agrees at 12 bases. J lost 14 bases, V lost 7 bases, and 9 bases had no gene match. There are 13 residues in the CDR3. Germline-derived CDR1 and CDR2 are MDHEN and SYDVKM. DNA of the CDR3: TGTGCCAGCATGACTAGCGGGGGCCCAGTAGAGTTCTTC. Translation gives CASMTSGGPVEFF. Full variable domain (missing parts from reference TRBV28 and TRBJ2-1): DVKVTQSSRYLVKRTGEKVFLECVQDMDHENMFWYRQDPGLGLRLIYFSYDVKMKEKGDIPEGYSVSREKKERFSLILESASTNQTSMYLCASMTSGGPVEFFGPGTRLTVL.

DNA for the CDR3: TGTGCCAGCTCCCCAGCTCGGGGAATCGAGGGCTACACCTTC. Protein: CASSPARGIEGYTF. V usage is TRBV18 and J usage is TRBJ1-2; no definite D call. This CDR3 is built from 14 residues. Trimming pared 6 bases from V and 8 bases from J, leaving 19 bases between. Germline V gene sequence: CDR1 KGHSH, CDR2 LQKENI.